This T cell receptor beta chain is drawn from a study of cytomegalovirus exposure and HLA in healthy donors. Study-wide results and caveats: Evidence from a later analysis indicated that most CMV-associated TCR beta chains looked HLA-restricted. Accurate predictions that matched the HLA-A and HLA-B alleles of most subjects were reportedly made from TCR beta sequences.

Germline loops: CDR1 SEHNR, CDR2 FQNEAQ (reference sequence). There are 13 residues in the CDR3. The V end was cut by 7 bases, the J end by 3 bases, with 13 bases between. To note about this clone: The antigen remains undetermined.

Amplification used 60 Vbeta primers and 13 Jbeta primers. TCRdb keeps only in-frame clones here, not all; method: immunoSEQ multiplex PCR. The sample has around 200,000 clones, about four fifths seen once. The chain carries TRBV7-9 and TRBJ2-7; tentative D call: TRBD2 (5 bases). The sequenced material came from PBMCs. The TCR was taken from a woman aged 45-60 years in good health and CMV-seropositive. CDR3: CASTDAAVYEQYF. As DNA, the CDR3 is TGTGCCAGCACCGATGCAGCGGTCTACGAGCAGTACTTC.